This TCR beta chain was recovered during a study of blood T cell repertoires in COVID-19. Across the study: COVID-19 samples, acute and convalescent, were from the United States, Italy and Spain. PBMCs, B-cell-depleted T cells, or T cells were the source of the cDNA or gDNA that made up the material.

Per germline, CDR1 MNHNS and CDR2 SASEGT. V lost 2 bases, J lost 6 bases, and 14 bases lay in between. The CDR3 runs 16 residues. TCRdb keeps only in-frame clones here, not all; method: immunoSEQ multiplex PCR. The data contain 110,000 or so clones, roughly 87% of them singletons. Sequencing was done on a sample of peripheral blood. The chain links TRBV6-1 to TRBJ2-6; a possible D gene is TRBD2 (6 bases). This TCR was recovered from a human donor in a cohort sampled during active COVID-19. This CDR3 reads CASSERRRGEANVLTF. In nucleotides, the CDR3 is TGTGCCAGCAGTGAAAGGAGGAGGGGTGAGGCCAACGTCCTGACTTTC.